This entry features one T cell receptor (beta chain) sequence. The data were obtained in a study of PD-1 blockade in classical Hodgkin lymphoma. This table comes from immunoSEQ multiplex PCR, and its TCRdb copy is limited to in-frame clones, with some not included. Of 40,000 or so clones in the sample, about 82% were seen once. Germline CDR1 SGHTA, CDR2 FQGNSA. This CDR3 spans 14 amino acids. Trimming at V came to 6 bases and at J to 0 bases, leaving 1 base not matched to a gene. All the patients suffered relapse after autologous stem cell transplantation, and brentuximab vedotin exposure differed. The sequence was obtained from a human donor with classical Hodgkin lymphoma. The specimen comprised peripheral blood mononuclear cells (PBMCs), sampled at baseline. This chain uses TRBV7-2 with TRBJ2-2; 7 bases match TRBD1. In nucleotides, the CDR3 is TGTGCCAGCAGAGGGGGCCCGAACACCGGGGAGCTGTTTTTT. It yields the protein CASRGGPNTGELFF.